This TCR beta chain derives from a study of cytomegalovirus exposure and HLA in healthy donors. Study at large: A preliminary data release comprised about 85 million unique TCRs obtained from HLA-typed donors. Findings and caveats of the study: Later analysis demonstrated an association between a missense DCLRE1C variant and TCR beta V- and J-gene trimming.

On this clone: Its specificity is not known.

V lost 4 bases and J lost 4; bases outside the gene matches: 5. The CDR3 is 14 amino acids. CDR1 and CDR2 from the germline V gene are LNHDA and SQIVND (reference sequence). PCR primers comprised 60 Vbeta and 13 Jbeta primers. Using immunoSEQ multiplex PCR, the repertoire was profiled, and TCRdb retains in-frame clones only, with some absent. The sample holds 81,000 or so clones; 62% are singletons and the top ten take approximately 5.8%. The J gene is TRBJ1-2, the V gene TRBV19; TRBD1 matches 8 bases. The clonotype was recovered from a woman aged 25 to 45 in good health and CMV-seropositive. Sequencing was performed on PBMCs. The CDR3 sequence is CASSTTGTGYGYTF. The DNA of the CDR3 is TGTGCCAGTAGTACCACCGGGACAGGCTATGGCTACACCTTC.